This T cell receptor beta chain was sequenced for a study of T cell changes during pregnancy in multiple sclerosis (dated by TCRdb to about 2019). Regarding the study in general: Changes in the T cell repertoire over the course of pregnancy were examined in this study in women with multiple sclerosis.

A word on this clone: This clone's antigen is unknown. Base qualities were left out, and no much larger clone turns up one base away.

From the germline V gene, CDR1 is KGHSH and CDR2 is LQKENI. At the junction V is shortened by 3 bases and J by 1 base; bases outside the gene matches: 5. The CDR3 runs 16 residues from the cysteine to the phenylalanine. Only the CDR3 portion is preserved as DNA: 48 bases, with reading frame beginning at the first base. Library method: the immunoSEQ multiplex PCR assay. Here the immuneACCESS table is served through TCRdb, limited to in-frame sequences with V and J called. Missing clones are a known gap in these copies; in checked studies unresolved V genes cover under half, and the rest lacks a known reason. This sample comprises tens of thousands of clones, roughly 90% of them detected only once. The leading ten clones occupy approximately 0.7% of the sample.

Recombination joined TRBV18 with TRBJ2-7; TRBD2 lines up with 11 middle nucleotides. The material was CD4+ T cells from peripheral blood mononuclear cells, obtained before pregnancy. The TCR sequence derives from a female donor with multiple sclerosis, enrolled in a pregnancy study. The encoded CDR3 is CASSPRGTSGSYEQYF. The nucleotides read TGTGCCAGCTCACCCCGAGGGACTAGCGGATCCTACGAGCAGTACTTC.